This T cell receptor beta chain emerged from a study of regulatory T cells in long-lasting Graves disease. The junction had 9 bases not matched to a gene; V was cut back by 6 bases and J by 0 bases. The CDR3 sequence is 17 residues long. This clonotype was observed a single time. Documented time point: persistent/refractory GD, antithyroid drugs over 5 years with positive TRAb. RNA from PBMCs was the source of the TCR library. According to the study, TCR beta libraries were built with iRepertoire HTBI primers and CDR3-region Arm-PCR. MiXCR, applied by TCRdb to the multiplex PCR reads, yields one record per CDR3 protein. The sample shows more than 300,000 distinct CDR3 sequences, approximately 25% of them seen only once.

The TCR sequence derives from a middle-aged woman with Graves disease. The chain combines TRBV12-3 or TRBV12-4 with TRBJ2-1; 9 nucleotides agree with TRBD2. The source material was peripheral blood mononuclear cells (PBMCs), sampled when the disease was refractory, from a patient treated with antithyroid drugs. The DNA of the CDR3 is TGTGCCAGCAGCGTGGACAATAGCGGGAGCTCCTACAATGAGCAGTTCTTC. Its protein product is CASSVDNSGSSYNEQFF.